The TCR beta chain under discussion was sequenced for a study of T cell repertoires in cytomegalovirus infection. Study-level background: Carrying CMV and the relevant HLA type showed in public TCR beta signatures.

The germline V gene encodes CDR1 SGHRS and CDR2 YFSETQ. The V gene end was trimmed by 1 base and the J gene end by 6 bases; junction bases not matched to a gene: 3. The CDR3 sequence is 13 residues long. One entry per CDR3 protein, called by TCRdb with MiXCR from the reads. The data contain 150,000 or so distinct CDR3 sequences, about 6% of them singletons. This clonotype was seen a handful of times. What it recognizes is unknown. Whole-study results and caveats: Dominating the ex vivo response were HLA-C-restricted CMV-specific TCR beta clonotypes. Totalled public TCR beta family frequency picked out people who carried CMV plus the relevant HLA.

This receptor was taken from a human donor in good health (CMV status not recorded). Some clones in this sample may be carry-over from other donors' samples. The chain is built from TRBV5-1 and TRBJ1-2; 7 bases match TRBD1. Sequences were obtained from PBMCs. The CDR3 coding sequence is TGCGCCAGCAGCTTGCTAGGGGGCGATGGCTACACCTTC. Its translation is CASSLLGGDGYTF.